This T cell receptor beta chain was retrieved from a study of breast tumors, draining lymph nodes, adjacent tissues. As concerns this clonotype: Antigen: not known.

TCRdb re-called the multiplex PCR reads through MiXCR, storing one row per CDR3 protein. The table shows 150,000 to 200,000 distinct CDR3 sequences, with approximately 33% occurring only once. Study-level points and caveats: Tumor T cell lymph node origin was a supported hypothesis, not proven. Tumors had less TCR diversity than lymph nodes, more than nontumor tissue.

The CDR3 is 16 residues long. V was shortened by 4 bases and J by 0 bases, with 11 bases between the two germline ends. Germline CDR1 SGDLS, CDR2 YYNGEE. The lymph nodes were axillary draining lymph nodes from breast cancer patients. This clonotype was obtained from a female donor with breast cancer. Some clones in this sample may be carry-over from other donors' samples. This chain links TRBV9 with TRBJ2-6; TRBD1 or TRBD2 may be the D gene (5 bases each). Sequencing input: axillary lymph node tissue. The CDR3 region has the DNA TGTGCCAGCAGCCCCGGTGGGGGCTCTGGGGCCAACGTCCTGACTTTC. It translates to CASSPGGGSGANVLTF.